Listed below are T cell receptor beta chains from one sample, sequenced in a study of post-analysis software for immune sequencing data. MiXCR, applied by TCRdb to the PCR reads, yields one record per CDR3 protein. The table shows a few hundred thousand distinct CDR3 sequences, with around 36% occurring only once. The sample comprised blood. The receptor set was obtained from a girl aged 2-17 years with multiple sclerosis. Each CDR3 is given with its conserved first and last residue. A D gene is named only where the DNA matches it firmly. Size is omitted from some rows. Given values are once, few, many or a class for expanded clones.

-	TRBV7-2	16	TRBJ1-4	-	TGTGCCAGCAGCTTCCCACTTGCGGGGCTTAATGAAAAACTGTTTTTT	CASSFPLAGLNEKLFF
few	TRBV5-1	16	TRBJ2-1	TRBD2	TGCGCCAGCAGCTCATCTAGCGGGGGGGCCCTCAATGAGCAGTTCTTC	CASSSSSGGALNEQFF
-	TRBV7-8	13	TRBJ2-7	-	TGTGCCAGCAGCCCCGCCCACTCCTACGAGCAGTACTTC	CASSPAHSYEQYF
-	TRBV12-3/TRBV12-4	16	TRBJ2-5	TRBD2	TGTGCCAGCAGTTTAGGACTAGCGGCATACCAAGAGACCCAGTACTTC	CASSLGLAAYQETQYF
-	TRBV15	17	TRBJ2-4	-	TGTGCCACCAGCGGGAGTCCAGGGCCCGGGGCCAAAAACATTCGGTACTTC	CATSGSPGPGAKNIRYF
-	TRBV12-3/TRBV12-4	16	TRBJ2-3	TRBD2	TGTGCCAGCAGTTCAGTGAGCGGGGGGGCCGCAGATACGCAGTATTTT	CASSSVSGGAADTQYF
-	TRBV20-1	13	TRBJ2-5	-	TGCAGTGCTAGAGACGGCTTCTGGGAGACCCAGTACTTC	CSARDGFWETQYF
-	TRBV12-3/TRBV12-4	13	TRBJ1-5	-	TGTGCCAGCAGTTTGGAACAGGATCAGCCCCAGCATTTT	CASSLEQDQPQHF
once	TRBV5-1	15	TRBJ2-1	-	TGCGCCAGCAGCCCCTCCGGACAGCGGTCGGAGACCCAGTTCTTC	CASSPSGQRSETQFF
-	TRBV4-1	12	TRBJ1-1	-	TGCGCCAGCAGCCAAAATGGGGCTGAAGCTTTCTTT	CASSQNGAEAFF